Below, 12 T cell receptor beta chains from the same sample are listed, as sequenced in a study of blood T cells in healthy people across ages. Alongside a J-beta primer mix, a sample-barcoded 5' primer served in a second PCR lasting about 7 to 11 cycles. TCRdb passed the 5' RACE reads through MiXCR, listing each CDR3 protein once. The sample records 800,000 to 1,300,000 distinct CDR3 sequences, about 25% being singletons. The same sample was also studied in work on T cells of mothers and their children.

Source material: blood. Receptor source: a girl aged 2 to 9 in good health.

This clonotype was seen more than once but under ten times. The chain links TRBV4-3 to TRBJ2-1; D gene unclear. This CDR3 is 12 amino acids long. V lost 0 bases and J lost 11, with 8 bases in between. Germline CDR1 LGHNA, CDR2 YSLEER. The DNA for the CDR3 is TGCGCCAGCAGCCAAGATAACAGTCAGCAGTTCTTC. It specifies CASSQDNSQQFF.

This clonotype was found many times. The rearrangement uses TRBV27 and TRBJ1-1, with D uncertain. The CDR3 spans 13 residues. Trimming pared 6 bases from V and 0 bases from J, leaving 8 bases between. CDR1 is MNHEY, CDR2 SMNVEV, per germline (reference sequence). The CDR3 DNA reads TGTGCCAGCAGCGGACGAATGAACACTGAAGCTTTCTTT. Its translation is CASSGRMNTEAFF.

This clonotype was counted once. The chain is built from TRBV7-2 and TRBJ2-5; TRBD2 matches at 11 bases. Germline V CDR1 and CDR2: SGHTA, FQGNSA. Trimming removed 5 bases from V and 7 bases from J; junction bases left unmatched: 18. The CDR3 is 18 amino acids. The CDR3 DNA sequence: TGTGCCAGCAGCCCCATCCCCGGGACTAGCGGTCTCCAGCGGACCCAGTACTTC. Amino acids: CASSPIPGTSGLQRTQYF.

The V gene is TRBV4-2, the J gene TRBJ2-2; D is possibly TRBD2 (6 bases). The CDR3 is made up of 17 amino acids. Germline V gene lookup returns CDR1 LGHNA and CDR2 YNFKEQ. V lost 5 bases, J lost 3 bases, and 19 bases lay in between. The CDR3 loop reads CASSVGQGLADTGELFF. The CDR3 DNA reads as TGTGCCAGCAGCGTGGGGCAGGGCTTAGCGGACACCGGGGAGCTGTTTTTT.

V gene TRBV28 combines with J gene TRBJ2-5, with a weak D call TRBD1 (5 bases). Germline V gene sequence: CDR1 MDHEN, CDR2 SYDVKM. Trimming removed 5 bases at V and 1 base at J, with 11 bases between. The CDR3 length is 14 residues. The CDR3 loop reads CASSDSGVQETQYF. The DNA of the CDR3 is TGTGCCAGCAGTGACAGTGGGGTCCAAGAGACCCAGTACTTC.

This clonotype was observed a handful of times. This rearrangement joins TRBV6-6 to TRBJ2-5, with 9 bases identical to TRBD2. The last part of the DNA fits TRBJ2-1 better; the J call may be wrong. The CDR3 has 14 amino acids. Per the germline V gene, CDR1 is MNHNY and CDR2 is SVGAGI (reference sequence). CDR3 sequence: CASQAGGRNNEQFF. For the CDR3, the DNA is TGTGCCAGCCAAGCGGGGGGTCGGAACAATGAGCAGTTCTTC.

This clonotype was recorded only once. The J gene is TRBJ1-4, the V gene TRBV7-3; D is possibly TRBD1 (6 bases). Trimming stripped 5 bases from V and 6 bases from J, with 13 bases between. Looked up from germline, CDR1 is SGHTA and CDR2 is FQGTGA. The CDR3 runs 14 residues. CDR3 residues: CASSQGTRYEKLFF. CDR3 in DNA: TGTGCCAGCAGCCAGGGGACGCGCTATGAAAAACTGTTTTTT. Supplemented by reference TRBV7-3 and TRBJ1-4, the full variable domain reads GAGVSQTPSNKVTEKGKYVELRCDPISGHTALYWYRQSLGQGPEFLIYFQGTGAADDSGLPNDRFFAVRPEGSVSTLKIQRTERGDSAVYLCASSQGTRYEKLFFGSGTQLSVL.

This clonotype has just a few counts. The chain recombines TRBV9 with TRBJ2-7; D gene unclear. The V and J ends lost 3 bases and 3 bases respectively, with 10 bases between them. This CDR3 has 13 amino acids. CDR1 is SGDLS, CDR2 YYNGEE, per germline. CDR3 bases: TGTGCCAGCAGCGGTCAGGTAGGCTACGAGCAGTACTTC. Encoded protein: CASSGQVGYEQYF.

This clonotype was counted between two and nine times. The chain joins TRBV7-9 to TRBJ1-2; D remains unclear. Looked up from germline, CDR1 is SEHNR and CDR2 is FQNEAQ (reference sequence). The V end lost 5 bases, the J end lost 3 bases, and 10 bases lay between the germline ends. This CDR3 is 13 amino acids long. CDR3 nucleotide sequence: TGTGCCAGCAGCCCTCCCCTTGACTATGGCTACACCTTC. Translation gives CASSPPLDYGYTF.

The chain carries TRBV19 and TRBJ2-5, with a possible D match to TRBD1 (6 bases). This CDR3 is 12 amino acids long. Trimming took 4 bases from V and 7 from J, leaving 10 bases between them. Per germline, CDR1 LNHDA and CDR2 SQIVND (reference sequence). Here the CDR3 reads CASSSRGGTQYF. The CDR3 region has the DNA TGTGCCAGTAGTAGCAGGGGCGGGACCCAGTACTTC.

V usage is TRBV7-2 and J usage is TRBJ2-5, with D possibly matching TRBD2 (5 bases). The ends were cut back, 1 base at V and 4 bases at J, with 13 bases in the middle. CDR1 and CDR2 (germline): SGHTA, FQGNSA. The CDR3 covers 15 residues. CDR3: CASSLVSTGGETQYF. CDR3 nucleotides: TGTGCCAGCAGCTTAGTATCTACCGGAGGAGAGACCCAGTACTTC.

The J gene is TRBJ1-5, the V gene TRBV12-3 or TRBV12-4, with D unclear. V was shortened by 7 bases and J by 4 bases, with 20 bases between the two germline ends. The length of the CDR3 is 16 residues. CDR3 sequence (DNA): TGTGCCAGCATGGCGGAGATGGTAGGCCCTAATCAGCCCCAGCATTTT. This gives the protein CASMAEMVGPNQPQHF.